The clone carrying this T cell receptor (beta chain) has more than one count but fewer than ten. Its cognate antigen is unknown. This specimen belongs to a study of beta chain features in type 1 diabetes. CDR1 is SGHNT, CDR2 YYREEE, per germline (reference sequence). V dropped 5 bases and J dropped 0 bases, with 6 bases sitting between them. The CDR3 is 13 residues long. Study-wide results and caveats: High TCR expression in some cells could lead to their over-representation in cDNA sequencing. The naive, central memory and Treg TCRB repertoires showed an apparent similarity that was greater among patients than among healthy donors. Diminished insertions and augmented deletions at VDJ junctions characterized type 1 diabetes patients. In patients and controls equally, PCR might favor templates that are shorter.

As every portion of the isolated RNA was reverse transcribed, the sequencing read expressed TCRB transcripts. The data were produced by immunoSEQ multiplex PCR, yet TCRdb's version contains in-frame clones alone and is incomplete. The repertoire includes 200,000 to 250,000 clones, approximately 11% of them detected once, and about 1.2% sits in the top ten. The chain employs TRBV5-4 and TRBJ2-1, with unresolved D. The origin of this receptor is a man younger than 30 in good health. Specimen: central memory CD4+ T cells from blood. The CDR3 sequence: CASREDSYNEQFF. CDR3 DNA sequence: TGTGCCAGCAGGGAAGACTCCTACAATGAGCAGTTCTTC.